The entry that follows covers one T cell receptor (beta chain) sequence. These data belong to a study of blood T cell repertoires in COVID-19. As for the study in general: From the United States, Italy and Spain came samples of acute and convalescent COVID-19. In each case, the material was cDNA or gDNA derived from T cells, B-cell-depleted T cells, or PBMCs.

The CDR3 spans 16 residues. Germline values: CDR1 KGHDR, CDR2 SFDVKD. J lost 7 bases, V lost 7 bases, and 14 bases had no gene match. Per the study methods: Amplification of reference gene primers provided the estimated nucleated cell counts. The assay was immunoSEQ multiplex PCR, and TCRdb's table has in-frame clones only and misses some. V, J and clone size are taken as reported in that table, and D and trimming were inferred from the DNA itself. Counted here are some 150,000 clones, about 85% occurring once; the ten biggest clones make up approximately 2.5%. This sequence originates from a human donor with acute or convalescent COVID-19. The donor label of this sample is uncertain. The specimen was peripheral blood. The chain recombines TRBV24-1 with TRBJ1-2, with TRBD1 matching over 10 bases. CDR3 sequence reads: CATRDPTGTGEGGYTF. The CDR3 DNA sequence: TGTGCCACCAGGGACCCGACCGGGACAGGGGAAGGTGGCTACACCTTC.